A selection of T cell receptor beta chains follows, all from one sample in a study of cytomegalovirus exposure and HLA in healthy donors. Produced via immunoSEQ multiplex PCR; TCRdb's table is partial and in-frame only. Here the sample spans some 120,000 clones, around 60% being singletons. Sample: PBMCs. The receptor source for this set is a woman aged 40 to 55 in good health and CMV-seropositive. The CDR3 runs from the conserved cysteine through the conserved F or W. A D gene is named only where the DNA matches it firmly. A row's size may be missing; if present it is once, few, many or a size class.

>TRBV4-3|.|16|.|TRBJ2-3
CASSQDATLNTDTQYF
TGCGCCAGCAGCCAAGATGCGACTCTAAACACAGATACGCAGTATTTT
>TRBV7-7|TRBD1|14|few|TRBJ2-7
CASSSGTGADEQYF
TGTGCTAGCAGCTCAGGGACAGGAGCGGACGAGCAGTACTTC
>TRBV7-6|TRBD2|17|.|TRBJ2-7
CASSQTSGRAGVGEQYF
TGTGCCAGCAGCCAGACTAGCGGGAGGGCCGGGGTAGGCGAGCAGTACTTC
>TRBV2|.|16|.|TRBJ2-2
CASSDLAGDPTGELFF
TGTGCCAGCAGTGATTTGGCAGGGGACCCCACCGGGGAGCTGTTTTTT
>TRBV5-1|TRBD1|14|.|TRBJ1-1
CASSSRQGKGEAFF
TGCGCCAGCAGCTCCCGACAGGGAAAGGGTGAAGCTTTCTTT
>TRBV28|.|15|once|TRBJ2-7
CASSLFPAGNYEQYF
TGTGCCAGCAGTTTATTCCCTGCGGGGAACTACGAGCAGTACTTC
>TRBV2|.|15|few|TRBJ2-1
CASSGRLVKANEQFF
TGTGCCAGCAGTGGGCGACTAGTTAAGGCCAATGAGCAGTTCTTC
>TRBV5-1|.|20|.|TRBJ2-7
CASSSDRTGLDKRESYEQYF
TGCGCCAGCAGCTCAGACCGGACAGGGTTAGACAAGCGGGAATCCTACGAGCAGTACTTC
>TRBV6-6|.|13|few|TRBJ2-5
CASSRAPQETQYF
TGTGCCAGTTCCAGGGCCCCCCAAGAGACCCAGTACTTC
>TRBV25-1|TRBD1|15|once|TRBJ2-7
CASSDVRGQSYEQYF
TGTGCCAGCAGCGATGTAAGGGGGCAATCCTACGAGCAGTACTTC
>TRBV6-1|.|14|.|TRBJ2-7
CASSESEASYEQYF
TGTGCCAGCAGTGAATCGGAGGCTTCCTACGAGCAGTACTTC
>TRBV6-1|.|13|.|TRBJ2-7
CASSEGSGNEQYF
TGTGCCAGCAGTGAAGGTTCGGGGAACGAGCAGTACTTC
>TRBV27|TRBD1|14|.|TRBJ2-7
CASSFQQGVYEQYF
TGTGCCAGCAGTTTTCAACAGGGGGTCTACGAGCAGTACTTC
>TRBV2|.|16|.|TRBJ1-2
CASSESVKGSNYGYTF
TGTGCCAGCAGTGAATCTGTTAAGGGGTCCAACTATGGCTACACCTTC
>TRBV6-5|.|15|.|TRBJ2-5
CASRVFGEAQETQYF
TGTGCCAGCAGGGTCTTCGGGGAGGCTCAAGAGACCCAGTACTTC
>TRBV2|.|15|.|TRBJ1-2
CASSLATGNPYGYTF
TGTGCCAGCAGTCTGGCGACAGGCAACCCCTATGGCTACACCTTC
>TRBV30|.|15|.|TRBJ2-5
CAWSRTTSLGETQYF
TGTGCCTGGAGTAGGACTACCTCTCTGGGGGAGACCCAGTACTTC
>TRBV19|.|14|.|TRBJ1-2
CASSIAAGPYGYTF
TGTGCCAGTAGTATAGCAGCTGGGCCCTATGGCTACACCTTC
>TRBV9|.|14|few|TRBJ2-7
CASSVVPEGNEQYF
TGTGCCAGCAGCGTAGTGCCGGAGGGTAACGAGCAGTACTTC
>TRBV5-4|.|16|.|TRBJ1-1
CASSLSPGVLNTEAFF
TGTGCCAGCAGCTTGTCTCCAGGGGTCCTGAACACTGAAGCTTTCTTT
>TRBV27|TRBD2|18|.|TRBJ2-6
CASRGLVFASSGANVLTF
TGTGCCAGCAGGGGACTAGTCTTCGCTAGCTCTGGGGCCAACGTCCTGACTTTC
>TRBV7-8|.|13|.|TRBJ2-5
CASSSTREETQYF
TGTGCCAGCAGCTCCACTAGAGAAGAGACCCAGTACTTC
>TRBV9|.|15|few|TRBJ1-5
CASSPDWTDNQPQHF
TGTGCCAGCAGCCCCGATTGGACAGACAATCAGCCCCAGCATTTT
>TRBV4-1|.|17|once|TRBJ1-5
CASSQDPTRGLYQPQHF
TGCGCCAGCAGCCAAGATCCAACAAGGGGGTTATATCAGCCCCAGCATTTT
>TRBV11-3|.|13|few|TRBJ2-1
CASSLGFSNEQFF
TGTGCCAGCAGCTTAGGATTCAGCAATGAGCAGTTCTTC
>TRBV28|TRBD1|15|once|TRBJ2-7
CASTPGTGNFYEQYF
TGTGCCAGCACGCCTGGGACAGGGAATTTTTACGAGCAGTACTTC
>TRBV7-9|TRBD2|15|.|TRBJ2-1
CASSPPTSFDNEQFF
TGTGCCAGCAGCCCACCGACTAGCTTCGACAATGAGCAGTTCTTC
>TRBV19|.|15|few|TRBJ2-1
CASKWDGEADNEQFF
TGTGCCAGTAAATGGGACGGGGAGGCTGACAATGAGCAGTTCTTC
>TRBV5-1|TRBD2|17|.|TRBJ2-5
CASSLVPGLAVQETQYF
TGCGCCAGCAGCTTGGTTCCGGGACTAGCGGTTCAAGAGACCCAGTACTTC
>TRBV21-1|.|17|.|TRBJ1-5
CASSFPGGGPGNQPQHF
TGTGCCAGCAGCTTTCCAGGCGGGGGGCCAGGCAATCAGCCCCAGCATTTT
>TRBV6-5|TRBD2|13|.|TRBJ2-5
CASKTGGGETQYF
TGTGCCAGCAAAACGGGAGGGGGAGAGACCCAGTACTTC
>TRBV29-1|TRBD1|13|once|TRBJ1-4
CSVEQGSREKLFF
TGCAGCGTCGAACAGGGGTCGCGGGAAAAACTGTTTTTT
>TRBV6-5|.|15|.|TRBJ1-1
CASSYAVPPGGEAFF
TGTGCCAGCAGTTACGCCGTGCCGCCGGGGGGTGAAGCTTTCTTT
>TRBV25-1|.|12|.|TRBJ2-1
CASFKPGNEQFF
TGTGCCAGCTTTAAACCCGGCAATGAGCAGTTCTTC
>TRBV19|TRBD2|13|few|TRBJ2-3
CASTGGNTDTQYF
TGTGCCAGTACCGGGGGGAACACAGATACGCAGTATTTT
>TRBV4-1|TRBD2|18|.|TRBJ2-2
CASSQVLAGGRNTGELFF
TGCGCCAGCAGCCAAGTGCTAGCGGGAGGCCGAAACACCGGGGAGCTGTTTTTT
>TRBV27|.|16|.|TRBJ1-1
CASRPIWGQGNTEAFF
TGTGCCAGCAGGCCCATTTGGGGGCAGGGGAACACTGAAGCTTTCTTT
>TRBV21-1|.|15|.|TRBJ2-7
CASSVTSGRSYEQYF
TGTGCCAGCAGCGTTACTAGCGGGCGCTCCTACGAGCAGTACTTC
>TRBV5-6|.|14|few|TRBJ2-5
CASSSDFSGETQYF
TGTGCCAGCAGCTCGGATTTTTCGGGAGAGACCCAGTACTTC
>TRBV10-3|TRBD2|17|.|TRBJ2-1
CAISEYLAGGAYNEQFF
TGTGCCATCAGTGAGTATCTAGCGGGAGGAGCTTACAATGAGCAGTTCTTC
>TRBV29-1|.|13|.|TRBJ2-5
CSVEEGGVGEQYF
TGCAGCGTTGAAGAAGGGGGTGTCGGGGAGCAGTACTTC
>TRBV6-5|.|16|.|TRBJ2-5
CASSYFPSVNQETQYF
TGTGCCAGCAGTTACTTTCCTAGCGTTAACCAAGAGACCCAGTACTTC
>TRBV19|.|14|few|TRBJ2-2
CASSNGGGTGELFF
TGTGCCAGTAGTAACGGGGGTGGCACCGGGGAGCTGTTTTTT
>TRBV4-3|.|13|.|TRBJ1-2
CASSRRTNYGYTF
TGCGCCAGCAGCCGGAGAACTAACTATGGCTACACCTTC
>TRBV5-1|.|14|.|TRBJ2-7
CASSLDYASYEQYF
TGCGCCAGCAGCTTGGACTATGCCTCCTACGAGCAGTACTTC
>TRBV5-6|.|16|.|TRBJ2-2
CASSLVLSLDTGELFF
TGTGCCAGCAGCTTGGTCTTGTCACTGGACACCGGGGAGCTGTTTTTT
>TRBV20-1|.|11|.|TRBJ2-7
CSAPGAYEQYF
TGCAGTGCCCCGGGGGCCTACGAGCAGTACTTC
>TRBV12-5|.|15|.|TRBJ1-2
CASGAGSTGPYGYTF
TGTGCTAGTGGTGCCGGATCAACAGGGCCCTATGGCTACACCTTC
>TRBV7-6|.|16|.|TRBJ2-2
CASSLDGGSDTGELFF
TGTGCCAGCAGCTTAGATGGCGGGTCGGACACCGGGGAGCTGTTTTTT
>TRBV5-6|TRBD1|15|.|TRBJ1-5
CASSLNQGRGWPQHF
TGTGCCAGCAGCTTGAACCAGGGCAGGGGGTGGCCCCAGCATTTT
>TRBV7-8|TRBD2|15|.|TRBJ2-1
CASSLSLAGWGEQFF
TGTGCCAGCAGCTTAAGTCTAGCGGGATGGGGTGAGCAGTTCTTC
>TRBV19|TRBD1|14|.|TRBJ2-7
CASSGTDRSYEQYF
TGTGCCAGTAGTGGGACAGACCGCTCCTACGAGCAGTACTTC